Listed below are T cell receptor beta chains from one sample, sequenced in a study of early stage breast cancer tumors. Libraries were prepared by immunoSEQ multiplex PCR; TCRdb keeps only in-frame clonotypes and omits some of them. The sample shows about 21,000 clones, 76% of them seen only once. The sequenced sample consisted of blood. The source of these receptors is a person in their sixties with breast cancer. Each CDR3 is given with its conserved first and last residue. The D gene is left open where the match is weak. Expanded clones get a size class; other rows say once, few or many, or leave the size out.

size	V	J	D	DNA	CDR3
-	TRBV27	TRBJ2-5	TRBD2	TGTGCCAGCAGTCCGATAGCGGGAGGGGACGAGACCCAGTACTTC	CASSPIAGGDETQYF
-	TRBV9	TRBJ1-2	-	TGTGCCAGCAGCGTAGCTTCCGGGGATGGCTACACCTTC	CASSVASGDGYTF
-	TRBV6-4	TRBJ2-1	-	TGTGCCAGCAGTGGATCGGCGGGGATAGGCAATGAGCAGTTCTTC	CASSGSAGIGNEQFF
-	TRBV19	TRBJ1-6	-	TGTGCCAGTAGTATGGCTAGGGCAGATTCACCCCTCCACTTT	CASSMARADSPLHF
-	TRBV7-9	TRBJ2-1	-	TGTGCCAGCCACGAGGGGGGCGCCCAATACAATGAGCAGTTCTTC	CASHEGGAQYNEQFF
-	TRBV5-6	TRBJ1-2	-	TGTGCCAGCAGCTTCCCGAGGTTTTCTGACTATGGCTACACCTTC	CASSFPRFSDYGYTF
-	TRBV7-2	TRBJ1-4	-	TGTGCCAGCAGCTTATATGGCACAGTAAAACTGTTTTTT	CASSLYGTVKLFF
few	TRBV9	TRBJ2-1	TRBD2	TGTGCCAGCACCACTACAGCGGGAGGAGTCGATGAGCAGTTCTTC	CASTTTAGGVDEQFF
-	TRBV12-5	TRBJ1-3	-	TGTGCTAGTGGTTTGGCCCCTTTTGCCGTCGTATTT	CASGLAPFAVVF
-	TRBV4-1	TRBJ2-2	TRBD2	TGCGCCAGCAGCCAAGATAAGGGACTAGCGGGGGCGACCGGGGAGCTGTTTTTT	CASSQDKGLAGATGELFF
-	TRBV7-6	TRBJ2-3	TRBD2	TGTGCCAGCAGCTTAACCCTAGCGGGATACGCAGATACGCAGTATTTT	CASSLTLAGYADTQYF
-	TRBV11-3	TRBJ1-2	-	TGTGCCAGCAGCTGGGGGTCGGGGTCGAACTATGGCTACACCTTC	CASSWGSGSNYGYTF
-	TRBV9	TRBJ2-3	TRBD2	TGTGCCAGCAGCGAGACTAGCGGGAGTTCGGGTAGTACAGATACGCAGTATTTT	CASSETSGSSGSTDTQYF
-	TRBV5-6	TRBJ1-5	-	TGTGCCAGCAGCCGGTTGACGGGCCCGGTGGGGCAGCCCCAGCATTTT	CASSRLTGPVGQPQHF
few	TRBV4-1	TRBJ2-7	-	TGCGCCAGCAGCCAAGGGCCACAGGCCTACGAGCAGTACTTC	CASSQGPQAYEQYF
-	TRBV19	TRBJ2-7	TRBD2	TGTGCCAGTAGTATGAGGCTAGCGGGAGTGGCCTACGAGCAGTACTTC	CASSMRLAGVAYEQYF
-	TRBV7-7	TRBJ2-5	-	TGTGCTAGCAGCTCCGGGGGATCTGGAGAGACCCAGTACTTC	CASSSGGSGETQYF
-	TRBV6-1	TRBJ1-2	TRBD1	TGTGCCAGCAGTGAAGGGGCAGGGGGCGGTGGCTACACCTTC	CASSEGAGGGGYTF
-	TRBV5-1	TRBJ2-7	-	TGCGCCAGCAGCTTGTTTAGGCCCGGGGGTAGGTACGAGCAGTACTTC	CASSLFRPGGRYEQYF
few	TRBV29-1	TRBJ1-3	-	TGCAGCGTTGCGCCAGCCTCTGGAAACACCATATATTTT	CSVAPASGNTIYF
-	TRBV21-1	TRBJ2-1	-	TGTGCCAGCAGCAAAGCGTGGAGCGGGAGGTGTAATGAGCAGTTCTTC	CASSKAWSGRCNEQFF
-	TRBV6-5	TRBJ2-3	TRBD1	TGTGCCAGCAGTTACTCGCTCGGACAGGGGACAGATACGCAGTATTTT	CASSYSLGQGTDTQYF
few	TRBV2	TRBJ1-5	TRBD1	TGTGCCAGCAGCCCCACAGGGGAGGATCAGCCCCAGCATTTT	CASSPTGEDQPQHF
-	TRBV7-2	TRBJ2-7	TRBD2	TGTGCCAGCAGTCTAGCGGGAAACTACGAGCAGTACTTC	CASSLAGNYEQYF
-	TRBV19	TRBJ2-3	-	TGTGCCAGTAGCCCTATAGTACAGGCCCCTATCCTCACAGATACGCAGTATTTT	CASSPIVQAPILTDTQYF
-	TRBV18	TRBJ2-3	TRBD1	TGTGCCAGCTCACCAAGGACAGGAGTCACAGATACGCAGTATTTT	CASSPRTGVTDTQYF
-	TRBV5-1	TRBJ2-2	-	TGCGCCAGCAGCCCCTCGGGGGCCGACACCGGGGAGCTGTTTTTT	CASSPSGADTGELFF
few	TRBV2	TRBJ1-5	TRBD1	TGTGCCAGCAGCCTCGACAGGGTCGATAGGGAGCCCCAGCATTTT	CASSLDRVDREPQHF
-	TRBV19	TRBJ1-2	TRBD1	TGTGCCAGTAGTACCCGAACGGACAGGGCAGGCTACACCTTC	CASSTRTDRAGYTF
-	TRBV25-1	TRBJ2-4	-	TGTGCCAGCAGCCCCGGTGAGGTTCTAGCCAAAAACATTCAGTACTTC	CASSPGEVLAKNIQYF
-	TRBV4-1	TRBJ2-3	-	TGCGCCAGCAGCCAAGATGGGCGGGTGGCGCAGTATTTT	CASSQDGRVAQYF
-	TRBV15	TRBJ1-1	-	TGTGCCACCAGCAGAGATTACAGTGGAGTGAACACTGAAGCTTTCTTT	CATSRDYSGVNTEAFF
once	TRBV7-2	TRBJ2-1	TRBD2	TGTGCCAGCAGCTTAGGTCGCGGGGGGCCTTACAATGAGCAGTTCTTC	CASSLGRGGPYNEQFF
-	TRBV5-1	TRBJ2-5	-	TGCGCCAGCAGCTTGGGGCAGGAGACCCAGTACTTC	CASSLGQETQYF
-	TRBV5-8	TRBJ2-3	-	TGTGCCAGCAGCTTCCGACAGTGGGGGGCAGATACGCAGTATTTT	CASSFRQWGADTQYF
-	TRBV14	TRBJ2-2	-	TGTGCCAGCAGCCAATTTTCTGGCGGGGAGCTGTTTTTT	CASSQFSGGELFF
-	TRBV21-1	TRBJ2-7	-	TGTGCCAGCACGGGACAGGGGGCTCCGACCCCCTACGAGCAGTACTTC	CASTGQGAPTPYEQYF
-	TRBV5-1	TRBJ2-3	TRBD1	TGCGCCAGCAGCTGGGGACAGGGGTACACAGATACGCAGTATTTT	CASSWGQGYTDTQYF
-	TRBV5-4	TRBJ1-1	-	TGTGCCAGCAGCTTGGTCGCGGCGAACACTGAAGCTTTCTTT	CASSLVAANTEAFF
-	TRBV25-1	TRBJ2-1	TRBD2	TGTGCCAGCAGTGAACTTAGCGGGGTATCCTACAATGAGCAGTTCTTC	CASSELSGVSYNEQFF
few	TRBV6-5	TRBJ1-5	-	TGTGCCAGCAGTTCCCCGGGGTCTCCCCAGCATTTT	CASSSPGSPQHF
-	TRBV9	TRBJ2-1	TRBD2	TGTGCCAGCAGCGCACAACTAGCGGGAGTTTCCTACAATGAGCAGTTCTTC	CASSAQLAGVSYNEQFF
-	TRBV27	TRBJ1-2	-	TGTGCCAGCAGCCGCCGCCAGACCGGGACAAGCAACTATGGCTACACCTTC	CASSRRQTGTSNYGYTF
-	TRBV15	TRBJ1-1	-	TGTGCCACCAGCAGAGGAAGAACTGAAGCTTTCTTT	CATSRGRTEAFF
-	TRBV9	TRBJ2-5	-	TGTGCCAGCAGCGAGTGGGCCGGGGAAGAGACCCAGTACTTC	CASSEWAGEETQYF
-	TRBV6-1	TRBJ2-5	-	TGTGCCAGCAGTGTTCGACGTAAACAAGAGACCCAGTACTTC	CASSVRRKQETQYF
-	TRBV6-4	TRBJ2-7	TRBD2	TGTGCCAGCAGCCAAACGACTAGCGGGAGGCCTCTGGATTACTTC	CASSQTTSGRPLDYF
-	TRBV7-3	TRBJ2-1	TRBD1	TGTGCCAGCAGCCAACAGGGGGGTGTGGCGGTGCGTGAGCAGTTCTTC	CASSQQGGVAVREQFF
-	TRBV19	TRBJ1-5	-	TGTGCCAGTGAACTAGACAGCCCAGGCGTGCATCAGCCCCAGCATTTT	CASELDSPGVHQPQHF
-	TRBV5-1	TRBJ2-5	-	TGCGCCAGCAGCTTGGAGGGGCAGCAAGAGACCCAGTACTTC	CASSLEGQQETQYF